Listed below are T cell receptor beta chains from one sample, sequenced in a study of OX40 agonist ivuxolimab in advanced cancers. Sequencing used immunoSEQ multiplex PCR; TCRdb keeps in-frame clones, though not all of them. The table shows tens of thousands of clones, with about 93% occurring only once. The sample was CD4+ or CD8+ T cells sorted from blood, taken in a trial of the OX40 agonist ivuxolimab. The receptor set was obtained from an adult with an advanced solid tumor such as melanoma, head and neck, liver or kidney cancer. The CDR3 runs from the conserved cysteine through the conserved F or W. D genes are given only for firm matches. Clone sizes are given selectively: once, few, many, or a class where the clone is expanded.

clone size	V gene	J gene	D gene	CDR3 protein	CDR3 DNA
NA	TRBV10-2	TRBJ2-3	NA	CASSGGAGTDTQYF	TGCGCCAGCAGTGGGGGAGCAGGCACAGATACGCAGTATTTT
NA	TRBV19	TRBJ1-6	NA	CASKSSYNSPLHF	TGTGCCAGTAAAAGCTCCTATAATTCACCCCTCCACTTT
NA	TRBV5-1	TRBJ1-2	NA	CASSSGGLRGYTF	TGCGCCAGCAGCTCGGGGGGCCTCCGTGGCTACACCTTC
NA	TRBV5-1	TRBJ2-3	NA	CASSLTGWADTQYF	TGCGCCAGCAGCTTGACGGGGTGGGCAGATACGCAGTATTTT
NA	TRBV11-3	TRBJ2-3	NA	CASSSRSDTQYF	TGTGCCAGCAGCTCTAGGTCAGATACGCAGTATTTT
NA	TRBV28	TRBJ1-1	NA	CASSLRPAPWNTEAFF	TGTGCCAGCAGTTTAAGGCCCGCACCTTGGAACACTGAAGCTTTCTTT
NA	TRBV5-6	TRBJ2-3	NA	CASSQTADTQYF	TGTGCCAGCAGCCAAACAGCAGATACGCAGTATTTT
NA	TRBV9	TRBJ2-6	NA	CASSPRASGANVLTF	TGTGCCAGCAGCCCAAGGGCCTCTGGGGCCAACGTCCTGACTTTC
once	TRBV5-5	TRBJ1-3	NA	CASSVGWGGENTIYF	TGTGCCAGCAGCGTTGGGTGGGGAGGGGAAAACACCATATATTTT
NA	TRBV5-5	TRBJ2-1	NA	CASSLTGRVIEQFF	TGTGCCAGCAGCTTGACAGGCCGAGTTATAGAGCAGTTCTTC
NA	TRBV6-1	TRBJ2-1	NA	CASRDPGEQFF	TGTGCCAGCAGGGACCCGGGTGAGCAGTTCTTC
NA	TRBV18	TRBJ2-7	TRBD1	CASSSLQGAYEQYF	TGTGCCAGCTCATCTTTGCAGGGGGCCTACGAGCAGTACTTC
NA	TRBV29-1	TRBJ2-7	TRBD2	CSVTGTSGRREQYF	TGCAGCGTTACCGGGACTAGCGGGAGGCGGGAGCAGTACTTC
NA	TRBV2	TRBJ1-3	NA	CASSETGLSGNTIYF	TGTGCCAGCAGTGAGACAGGACTCTCTGGAAACACCATATATTTT
NA	TRBV11-3	TRBJ2-5	TRBD1	CASSARQGAQETQYF	TGTGCCAGCAGCGCCCGACAGGGGGCCCAAGAGACCCAGTACTTC
medium-sized	TRBV19	TRBJ2-4	TRBD1	CASSSPTGGNIQYF	TGTGCCAGTAGTTCTCCGACAGGGGGAAACATTCAGTACTTC
NA	TRBV21-1	TRBJ2-6	NA	CASSRGQQFSGANVLTF	TGTGCCAGCAGCAGAGGACAGCAGTTCTCTGGGGCCAACGTCCTGACTTTC
NA	TRBV7-2	TRBJ2-7	NA	CASSSRNSEQYF	TGTGCCAGCAGCTCGCGAAACTCCGAGCAGTACTTC
NA	TRBV6-1	TRBJ1-3	TRBD1	CASSWTGEGNTIYF	TGTGCCAGCAGTTGGACAGGGGAAGGAAACACCATATATTTT
NA	TRBV19	TRBJ2-2	TRBD2	CASSPGLAGGELFF	TGTGCCAGTAGTCCCGGACTAGCGGGCGGGGAGCTGTTTTTT
medium-sized	TRBV12-5	TRBJ2-3	NA	CASASVSSTDTQYF	TGTGCTAGTGCTAGCGTGTCTAGCACAGATACGCAGTATTTT
NA	TRBV7-9	TRBJ1-5	NA	CASSLGGDYNQPQHF	TGTGCCAGCAGCTTAGGAGGGGACTACAATCAGCCCCAGCATTTT
NA	TRBV10-1	TRBJ2-5	TRBD2	CASPPEAGGIQETQYF	TGCGCCAGCCCTCCGGAGGCGGGAGGAATACAAGAGACCCAGTACTTC
NA	TRBV10-2	TRBJ1-4	NA	CASSEYRTTNEKLFF	TGCGCCAGCAGTGAATACAGGACAACTAATGAAAAACTGTTTTTT
NA	TRBV18	TRBJ2-1	NA	CASSPPIETNNEQFF	TGTGCCAGCTCACCACCGATAGAGACAAACAATGAGCAGTTCTTC
once	TRBV7-6	TRBJ2-1	NA	CASSAGLKQFF	TGTGCCAGCAGCGCCGGTTTGAAGCAGTTCTTC
NA	TRBV6-6	TRBJ1-4	TRBD1	CASSLQGAQNEKLFF	TGTGCCAGCAGTCTGCAGGGGGCGCAAAATGAAAAACTGTTTTTT
NA	TRBV18	TRBJ2-7	NA	CASSHRDSSSYEQYF	TGTGCCAGCTCACACCGGGACTCCAGCTCCTACGAGCAGTACTTC
NA	TRBV28	TRBJ2-3	NA	CASAVTDTQYF	TGTGCCAGCGCTGTAACAGATACGCAGTATTTT
few	TRBV11-3	TRBJ2-5	NA	CASSQRATDQETQYF	TGTGCCAGCAGCCAACGAGCGACAGACCAAGAGACCCAGTACTTC
NA	TRBV19	TRBJ2-1	TRBD2	CASSIRGLAPYNEQFF	TGTGCCAGTAGTATTAGGGGACTAGCGCCGTACAATGAGCAGTTCTTC
NA	TRBV7-9	TRBJ2-1	NA	CASSELGIGYEQFF	TGTGCCAGCAGCGAACTAGGCATAGGGTATGAGCAGTTCTTC
NA	TRBV6-6	TRBJ1-4	TRBD1	CASSNRGNEKLFF	TGTGCCAGCAGTAACAGGGGAAATGAAAAACTGTTTTTT
NA	TRBV7-2	TRBJ2-7	TRBD2	CASSLVGSGMLSYEQYF	TGTGCCAGCAGCTTAGTCGGTAGCGGGATGCTCTCCTACGAGCAGTACTTC
NA	TRBV7-9	TRBJ2-7	NA	CASSTATAAYEQYF	TGTGCCAGCAGCACCGCGACTGCAGCCTACGAGCAGTACTTC
NA	TRBV19	TRBJ2-3	NA	CASSRALVNTDTQYF	TGTGCCAGCAGCCGGGCGCTGGTCAACACAGATACGCAGTATTTT
once	TRBV11-3	TRBJ2-5	NA	CASSLAGETQYF	TGTGCCAGCAGCTTAGCTGGTGAGACCCAGTACTTC
NA	TRBV11-3	TRBJ2-7	NA	CASSTGQTYEQYF	TGTGCCAGCAGTACTGGACAGACCTACGAGCAGTACTTC
NA	TRBV7-6	TRBJ2-2	NA	CASRGTGELFF	TGTGCCAGCAGGGGAACCGGGGAGCTGTTTTTT
NA	TRBV14	TRBJ2-7	NA	CASSRSFIFRGLDYEQYF	TGTGCCAGCAGCCGGTCGTTTATCTTCCGGGGACTTGACTACGAGCAGTACTTC
NA	TRBV28	TRBJ1-2	TRBD1	CASSLPTDNRGRTWGYTF	TGTGCCAGCAGTTTACCCACCGATAACAGGGGGCGCACGTGGGGCTACACCTTC
NA	TRBV12-2	TRBJ2-3	NA	CASRLVERERSLDTQYF	TGTGCAAGTCGCTTAGTGGAGCGGGAAAGGAGCCTCGATACGCAGTATTTT
NA	TRBV5-8	TRBJ1-4	TRBD1	CASSLIYGTANEKLFF	TGTGCCAGCAGCTTGATTTACGGGACAGCTAATGAAAAACTGTTTTTT
NA	TRBV6-1	TRBJ2-5	NA	CASRVSGQETQYF	TGTGCCAGCAGGGTTAGCGGCCAAGAGACCCAGTACTTC
NA	TRBV7-3	TRBJ1-2	TRBD1	CASSSQGDGYTF	TGTGCCAGCAGCTCCCAGGGGGATGGCTACACCTTC
NA	TRBV9	TRBJ2-3	TRBD2	CASSVAPSGSSTDTQYF	TGTGCCAGCAGCGTAGCCCCTAGCGGTTCTAGCACAGATACGCAGTATTTT
NA	TRBV29-1	TRBJ2-5	TRBD1	CSVRTGGVSGETQYF	TGCAGCGTCCGGACAGGGGGCGTCTCAGGGGAGACCCAGTACTTC
NA	TRBV7-2	TRBJ2-7	NA	CASSLKSGRDHEQYF	TGTGCCAGCAGCTTAAAGTCGGGCAGGGACCACGAGCAGTACTTC
NA	TRBV27	TRBJ2-7	TRBD2	CASSLLRTSGTYEQYF	TGTGCCAGCAGTTTACTCCGTACTAGCGGGACCTACGAGCAGTACTTC
NA	TRBV7-8	TRBJ2-1	TRBD2	CASSLAGLAWSEQFF	TGTGCCAGCAGCTTAGCGGGACTAGCCTGGAGTGAGCAGTTCTTC
once	TRBV27	TRBJ2-4	NA	CASSLRQGTKNIQYF	TGTGCCAGCAGTTTGCGGCAGGGAACCAAAAACATTCAGTACTTC
NA	TRBV27	TRBJ2-1	NA	CASSLQPRPSEQFF	TGTGCCAGCAGTTTACAACCCAGGCCGAGTGAGCAGTTCTTC